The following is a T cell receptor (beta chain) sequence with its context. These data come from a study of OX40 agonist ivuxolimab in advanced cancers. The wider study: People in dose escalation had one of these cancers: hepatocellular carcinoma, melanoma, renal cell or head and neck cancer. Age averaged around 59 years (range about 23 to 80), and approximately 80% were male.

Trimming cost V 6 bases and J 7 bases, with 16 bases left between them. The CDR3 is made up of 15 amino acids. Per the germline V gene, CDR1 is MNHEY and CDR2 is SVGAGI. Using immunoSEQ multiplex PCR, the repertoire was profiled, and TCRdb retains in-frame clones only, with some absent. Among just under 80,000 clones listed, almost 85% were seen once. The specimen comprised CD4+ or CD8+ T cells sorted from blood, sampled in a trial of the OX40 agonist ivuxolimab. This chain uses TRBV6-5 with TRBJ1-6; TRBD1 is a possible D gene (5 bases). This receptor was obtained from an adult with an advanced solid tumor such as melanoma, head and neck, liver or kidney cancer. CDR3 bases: TGTGCCAGCAGGACTTATTGGGGGGAGAATTCACCCCTCCACTTT. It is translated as CASRTYWGENSPLHF.